The entry below describes one TCR beta chain. Antigen: not known. This sample was included in a study of cytomegalovirus exposure and HLA in healthy donors. At collection, donors were nominally healthy, but unrecorded immune exposures were probable. PCR used 60 Vbeta primers and 13 Jbeta primers. As processed by the authors: In a later analysis, of around 80 million unique beta chains, 9 million to 11 million appeared in at least two donors. Profiled with immunoSEQ multiplex PCR; TCRdb holds only in-frame clones, not every one. The V and J calls and clone size were taken over from that table, and D and trimming were inferred from the DNA. The profile shows around 160,000 clones, 60% to 85% of them singletons. The germline gives CDR1 LGHNA, CDR2 YSLEER. This CDR3 comprises 18 residues. Trimming stripped 1 base from V and 3 bases from J, with 19 bases between. Study-level results: When analyzed later, the rates of TCR association showed variation by HLA locus, with DRB1 the most and HLA-C the fewest.

The rearrangement links TRBV4-3 to TRBJ2-1; a possible D gene is TRBD2 (6 bases). Source material: PBMCs. The TCR sequence derives from a man aged 40-49 years in good health and CMV-seropositive. For the CDR3, the DNA is TGCGCCAGCAGCCAAGGGGGGTATGGAGGGGTGCTCTACAATGAGCAGTTCTTC. Its translation is CASSQGGYGGVLYNEQFF.